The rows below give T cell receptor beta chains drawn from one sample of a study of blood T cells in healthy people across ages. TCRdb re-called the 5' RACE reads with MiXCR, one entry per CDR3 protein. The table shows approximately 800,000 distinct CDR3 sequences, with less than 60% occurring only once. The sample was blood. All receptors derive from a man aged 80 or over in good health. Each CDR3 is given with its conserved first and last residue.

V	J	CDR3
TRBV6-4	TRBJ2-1	CASSVPAFGAVPNNEQFF
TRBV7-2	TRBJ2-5	CASSPGTSGPWGETQYF
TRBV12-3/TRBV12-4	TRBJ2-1	CASTAGVYNKQFF
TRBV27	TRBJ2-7	CASSTPAGQHSYERYF
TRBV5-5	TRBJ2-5	CASSPKQETQYF
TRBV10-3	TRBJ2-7	CAISEQEDEQYF
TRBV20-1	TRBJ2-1	CSARDLKGGGPYNEQFF
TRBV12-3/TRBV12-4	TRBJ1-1	CASRGTGVNTEAFF
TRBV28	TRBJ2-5	CASSSTYFGTAEETQYF
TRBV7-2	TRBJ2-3	CASKKGTSRGGDTQYF
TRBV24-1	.	CATSDFSRGLGETQYF